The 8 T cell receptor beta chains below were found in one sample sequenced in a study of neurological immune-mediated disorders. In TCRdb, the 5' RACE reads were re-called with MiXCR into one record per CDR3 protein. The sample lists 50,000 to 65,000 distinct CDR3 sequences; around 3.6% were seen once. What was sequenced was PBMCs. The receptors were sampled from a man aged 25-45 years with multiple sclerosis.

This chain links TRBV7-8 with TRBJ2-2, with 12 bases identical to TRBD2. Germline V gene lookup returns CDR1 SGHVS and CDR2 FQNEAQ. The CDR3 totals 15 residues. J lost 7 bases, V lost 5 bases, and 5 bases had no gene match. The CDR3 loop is CASSRLAGANGELFF. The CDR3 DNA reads TGTGCCAGCAGCCGACTAGCGGGAGCTAACGGGGAGCTGTTTTTT.

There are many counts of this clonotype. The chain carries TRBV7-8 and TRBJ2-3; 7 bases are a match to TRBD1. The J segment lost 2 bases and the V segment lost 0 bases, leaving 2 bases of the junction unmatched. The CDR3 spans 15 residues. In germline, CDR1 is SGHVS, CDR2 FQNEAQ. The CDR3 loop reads CASSLAGQITDTQYF. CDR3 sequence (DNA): TGTGCCAGCAGCTTAGCGGGACAGATCACAGATACGCAGTATTTT.

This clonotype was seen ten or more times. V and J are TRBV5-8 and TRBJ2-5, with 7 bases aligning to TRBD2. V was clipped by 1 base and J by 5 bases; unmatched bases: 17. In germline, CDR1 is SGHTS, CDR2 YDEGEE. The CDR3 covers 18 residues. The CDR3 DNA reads TGTGCCAGCAGCTTGTTCTTAAGCGGGACCAAGGCAGGGGAGACCCAGTACTTC. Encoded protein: CASSLFLSGTKAGETQYF.

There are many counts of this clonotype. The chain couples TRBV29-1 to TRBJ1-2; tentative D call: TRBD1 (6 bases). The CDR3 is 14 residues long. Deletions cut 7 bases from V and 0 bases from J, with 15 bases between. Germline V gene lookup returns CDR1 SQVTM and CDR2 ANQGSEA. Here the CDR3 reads CSASTGQTNYGYTF. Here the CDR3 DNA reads TGCAGCGCTTCGACAGGACAGACTAACTATGGCTACACCTTC. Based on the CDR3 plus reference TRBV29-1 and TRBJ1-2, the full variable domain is SAVISQKPSRDICQRGTSLTIQCQVDSQVTMMFWYRQQPGQSLTLIATANQGSEATYESGFVIDKFPISRPNLTFSTLTVSNMSPEDSSIYLCSASTGQTNYGYTFGSGTRLTVV.

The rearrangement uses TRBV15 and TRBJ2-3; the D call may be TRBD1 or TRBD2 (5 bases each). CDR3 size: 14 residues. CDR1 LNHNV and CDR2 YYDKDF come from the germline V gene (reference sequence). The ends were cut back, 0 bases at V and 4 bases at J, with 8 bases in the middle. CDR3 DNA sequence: TGTGCCACCAGCAGAGACGGGACGGCAGATACGCAGTATTTT. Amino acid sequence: CATSRDGTADTQYF.

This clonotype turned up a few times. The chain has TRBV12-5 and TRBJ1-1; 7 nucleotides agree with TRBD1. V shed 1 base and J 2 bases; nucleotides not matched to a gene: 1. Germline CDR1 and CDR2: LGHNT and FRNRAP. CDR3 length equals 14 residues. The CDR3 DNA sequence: TGTGCTAGTGGTTTGGGACAGGGAAACACTGAAGCTTTCTTT. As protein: CASGLGQGNTEAFF.

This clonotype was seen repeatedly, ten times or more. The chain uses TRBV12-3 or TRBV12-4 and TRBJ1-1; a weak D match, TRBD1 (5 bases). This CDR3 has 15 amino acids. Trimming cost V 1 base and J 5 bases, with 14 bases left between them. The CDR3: CASSLGRGGWTEAFF. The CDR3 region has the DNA TGTGCCAGCAGTTTAGGGAGGGGAGGTTGGACTGAAGCTTTCTTT.

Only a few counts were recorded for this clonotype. The CDR3 nucleotides read TGTGCCAGCAGCCTCAGGGGCCCAGAGACCCAGTACTTC. Translated: CASSLRGPETQYF. The rearrangement uses TRBV7-9 and TRBJ2-5; D perhaps matches TRBD1 (6 bases). The germline V gene has CDR1 SEHNR and CDR2 FQNEAQ (reference sequence). This CDR3 has 13 amino acids. The germline V and J ends were trimmed by 5 bases and 4 bases, with 11 bases remaining between them.